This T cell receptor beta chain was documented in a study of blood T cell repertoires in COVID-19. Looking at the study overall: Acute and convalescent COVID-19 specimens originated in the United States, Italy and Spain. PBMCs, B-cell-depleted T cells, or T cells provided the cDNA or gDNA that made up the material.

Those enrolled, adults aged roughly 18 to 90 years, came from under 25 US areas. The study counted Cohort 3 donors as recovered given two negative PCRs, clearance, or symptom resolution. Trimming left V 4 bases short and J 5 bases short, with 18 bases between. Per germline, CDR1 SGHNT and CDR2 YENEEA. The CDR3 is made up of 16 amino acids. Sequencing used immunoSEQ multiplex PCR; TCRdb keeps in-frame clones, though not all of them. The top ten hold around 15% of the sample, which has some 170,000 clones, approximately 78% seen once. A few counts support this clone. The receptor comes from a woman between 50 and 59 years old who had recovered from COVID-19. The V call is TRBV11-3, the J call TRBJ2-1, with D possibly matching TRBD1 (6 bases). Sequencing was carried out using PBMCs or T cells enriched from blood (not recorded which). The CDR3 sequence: CASSSHLGQGNNEQFF. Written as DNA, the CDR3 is TGTGCCAGCAGCTCCCATTTGGGGCAGGGGAACAATGAGCAGTTCTTC.